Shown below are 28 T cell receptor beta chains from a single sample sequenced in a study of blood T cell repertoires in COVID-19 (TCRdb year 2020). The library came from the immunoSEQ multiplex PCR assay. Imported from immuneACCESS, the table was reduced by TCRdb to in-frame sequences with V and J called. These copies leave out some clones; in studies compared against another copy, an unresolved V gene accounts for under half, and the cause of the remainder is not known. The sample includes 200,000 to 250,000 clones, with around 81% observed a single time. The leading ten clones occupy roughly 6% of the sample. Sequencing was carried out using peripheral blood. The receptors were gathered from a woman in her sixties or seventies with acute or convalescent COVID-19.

The DNA of the CDR3 is TGTGCCAGCAGTCCCGTGGGCCTACTCTCTGGAAACACCATATATTTT. This translates into CASSPVGLLSGNTIYF. The rearrangement joins TRBV28 to TRBJ1-3; D is ambiguous. Trimming took off 5 bases at V and 0 bases at J, with 14 bases between the two ends. In germline, CDR1 is MDHEN, CDR2 SYDVKM. This CDR3 has 16 amino acids.

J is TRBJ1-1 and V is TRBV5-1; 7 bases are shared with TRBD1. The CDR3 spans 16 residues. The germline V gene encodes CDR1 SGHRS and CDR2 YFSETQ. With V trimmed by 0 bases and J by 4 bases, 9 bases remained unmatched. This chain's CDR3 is CASSLELTGWGTEAFF. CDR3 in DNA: TGCGCCAGCAGCTTGGAGCTGACAGGGTGGGGCACTGAAGCTTTCTTT.

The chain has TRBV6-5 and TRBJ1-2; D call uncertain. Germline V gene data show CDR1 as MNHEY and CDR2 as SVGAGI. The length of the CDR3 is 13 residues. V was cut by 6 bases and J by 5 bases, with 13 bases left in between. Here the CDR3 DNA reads TGTGCCAGCAGCACCGGGAAGGTATATGGCTACACCTTC. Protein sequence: CASSTGKVYGYTF.

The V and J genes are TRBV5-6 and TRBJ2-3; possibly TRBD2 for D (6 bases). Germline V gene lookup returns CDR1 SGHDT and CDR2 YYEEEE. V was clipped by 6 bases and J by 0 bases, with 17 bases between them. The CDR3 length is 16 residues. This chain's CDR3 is CASTRLGKQSTDTQYF. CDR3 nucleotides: TGTGCCAGCACAAGACTAGGGAAGCAGAGCACAGATACGCAGTATTTT.

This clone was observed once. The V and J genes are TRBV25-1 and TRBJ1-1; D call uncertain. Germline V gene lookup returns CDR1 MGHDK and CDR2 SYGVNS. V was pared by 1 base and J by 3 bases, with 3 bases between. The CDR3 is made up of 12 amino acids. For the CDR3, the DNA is TGTGCCAGCAGTGAATCGTACACTGAAGCTTTCTTT. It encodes CASSESYTEAFF.

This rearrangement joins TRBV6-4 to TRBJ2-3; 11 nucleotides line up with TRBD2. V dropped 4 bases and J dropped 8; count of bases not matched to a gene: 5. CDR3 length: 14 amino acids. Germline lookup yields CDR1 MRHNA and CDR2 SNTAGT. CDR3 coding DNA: TGTGCCAGCAGTGTACTAGCGGGAGAAGGTACGCAGTATTTT. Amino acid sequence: CASSVLAGEGTQYF.

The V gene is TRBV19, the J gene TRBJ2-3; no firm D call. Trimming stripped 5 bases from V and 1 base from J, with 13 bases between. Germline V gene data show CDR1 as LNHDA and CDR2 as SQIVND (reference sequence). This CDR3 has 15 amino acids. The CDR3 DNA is TGTGCCAGTAGTCCGATTTTAGCTGGCACAGATACGCAGTATTTT. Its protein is CASSPILAGTDTQYF.

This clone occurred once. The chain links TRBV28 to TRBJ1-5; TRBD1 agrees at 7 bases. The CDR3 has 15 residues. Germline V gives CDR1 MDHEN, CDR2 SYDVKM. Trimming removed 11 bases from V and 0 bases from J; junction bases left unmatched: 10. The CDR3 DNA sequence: TGTGCCTCGGCGCCGGACAGGCTTAGCAATCAGCCCCAGCATTTT. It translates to CASAPDRLSNQPQHF.

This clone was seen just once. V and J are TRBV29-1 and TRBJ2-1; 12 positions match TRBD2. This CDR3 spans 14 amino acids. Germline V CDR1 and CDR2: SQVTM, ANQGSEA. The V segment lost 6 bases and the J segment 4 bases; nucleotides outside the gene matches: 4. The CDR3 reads CSVGGLAGYNEQFF. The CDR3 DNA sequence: TGCAGCGTGGGAGGACTAGCGGGATACAATGAGCAGTTCTTC.

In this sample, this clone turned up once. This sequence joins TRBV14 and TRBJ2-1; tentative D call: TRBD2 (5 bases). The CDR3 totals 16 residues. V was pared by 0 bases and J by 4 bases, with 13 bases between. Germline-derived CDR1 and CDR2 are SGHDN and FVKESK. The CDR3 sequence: CASSQDGSGPYNEQFF. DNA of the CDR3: TGTGCCAGCAGCCAAGATGGGAGCGGACCTTACAATGAGCAGTTCTTC.

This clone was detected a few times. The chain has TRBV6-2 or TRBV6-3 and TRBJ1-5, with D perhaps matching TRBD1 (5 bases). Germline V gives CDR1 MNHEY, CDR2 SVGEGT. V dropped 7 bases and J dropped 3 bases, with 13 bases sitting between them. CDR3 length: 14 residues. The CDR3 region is CASTPGRVNQPQHF. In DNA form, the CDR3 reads TGTGCCAGCACCCCGGGCAGGGTCAATCAGCCCCAGCATTTT.

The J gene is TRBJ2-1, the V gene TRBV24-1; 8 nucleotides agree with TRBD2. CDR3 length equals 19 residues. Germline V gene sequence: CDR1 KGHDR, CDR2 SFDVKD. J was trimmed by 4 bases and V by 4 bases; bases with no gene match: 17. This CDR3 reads CATSDPRGTGGLSYNEQFF. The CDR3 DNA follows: TGTGCCACCAGTGACCCTAGGGGGACGGGAGGGCTCTCGTACAATGAGCAGTTCTTC.

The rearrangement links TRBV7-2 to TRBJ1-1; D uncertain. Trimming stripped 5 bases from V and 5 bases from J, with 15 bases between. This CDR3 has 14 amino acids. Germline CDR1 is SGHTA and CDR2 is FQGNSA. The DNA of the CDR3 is TGTGCCAGCAGCCCGACGGGAGTTGAAACTGAAGCTTTCTTT. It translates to CASSPTGVETEAFF. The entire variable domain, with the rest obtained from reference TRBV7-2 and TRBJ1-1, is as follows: GAGVSQSPSNKVTEKGKDVELRCDPISGHTALYWYRQSLGQGLEFLIYFQGNSAPDKSGLPSDRFSAERTGGSVSTLTIQRTQQEDSAVYLCASSPTGVETEAFFGQGTRLTVV.

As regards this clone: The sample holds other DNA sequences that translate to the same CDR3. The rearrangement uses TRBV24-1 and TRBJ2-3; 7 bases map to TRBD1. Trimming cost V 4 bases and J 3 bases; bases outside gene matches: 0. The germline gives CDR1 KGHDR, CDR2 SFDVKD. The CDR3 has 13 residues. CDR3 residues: CATSETGTDTQYF. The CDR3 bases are TGTGCCACCAGTGAGACAGGGACAGATACGCAGTATTTT.

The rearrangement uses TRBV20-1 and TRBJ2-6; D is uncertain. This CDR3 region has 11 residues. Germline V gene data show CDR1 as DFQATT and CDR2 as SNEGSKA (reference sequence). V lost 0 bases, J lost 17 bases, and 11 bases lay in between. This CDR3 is CSARDSETLTF. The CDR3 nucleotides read TGCAGTGCTAGAGATTCCGAGACTTTGACTTTC.

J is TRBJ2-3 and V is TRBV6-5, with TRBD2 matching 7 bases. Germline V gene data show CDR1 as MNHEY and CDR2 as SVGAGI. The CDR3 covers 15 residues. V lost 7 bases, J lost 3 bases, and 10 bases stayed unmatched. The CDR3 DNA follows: TGTGCCAGCACGTCATTGGCGGGAGTGACAGATACGCAGTATTTT. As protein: CASTSLAGVTDTQYF.

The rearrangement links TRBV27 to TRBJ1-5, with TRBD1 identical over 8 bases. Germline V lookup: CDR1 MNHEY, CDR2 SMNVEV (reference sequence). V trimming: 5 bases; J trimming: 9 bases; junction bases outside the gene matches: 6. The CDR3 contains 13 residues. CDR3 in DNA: TGTGCCAGCAGTCTGGACAGGGAGCGGCCCCAGCATTTT. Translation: CASSLDRERPQHF.

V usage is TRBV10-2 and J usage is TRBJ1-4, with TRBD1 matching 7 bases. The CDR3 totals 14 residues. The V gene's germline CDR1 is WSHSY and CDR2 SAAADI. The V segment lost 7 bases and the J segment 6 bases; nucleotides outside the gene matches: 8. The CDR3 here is CASMGEQGYEKLFF. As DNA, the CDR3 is TGCGCCAGCATGGGTGAACAGGGGTATGAAAAACTGTTTTTT.

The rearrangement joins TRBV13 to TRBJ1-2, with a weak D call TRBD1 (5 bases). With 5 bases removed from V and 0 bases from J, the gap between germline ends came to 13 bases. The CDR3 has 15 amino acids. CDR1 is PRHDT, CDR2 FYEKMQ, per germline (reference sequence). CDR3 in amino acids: CASSKKTAPNYGYTF. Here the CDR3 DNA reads TGTGCCAGCAGCAAAAAGACAGCACCTAACTATGGCTACACCTTC.

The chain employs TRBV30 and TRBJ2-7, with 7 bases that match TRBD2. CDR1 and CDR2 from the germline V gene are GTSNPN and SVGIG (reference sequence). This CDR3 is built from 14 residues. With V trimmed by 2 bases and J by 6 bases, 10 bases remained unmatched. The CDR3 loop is CAWSSGGSLLEQYF. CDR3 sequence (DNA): TGTGCCTGGAGTTCGGGCGGGAGTTTGCTCGAGCAGTACTTC.

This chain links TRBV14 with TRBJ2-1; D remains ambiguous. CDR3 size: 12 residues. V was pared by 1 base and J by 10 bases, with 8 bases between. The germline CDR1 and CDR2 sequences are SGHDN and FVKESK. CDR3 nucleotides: TGTGCCAGCAGCCAAGCCTCCTTAGAGCAGTTCTTC. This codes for CASSQASLEQFF. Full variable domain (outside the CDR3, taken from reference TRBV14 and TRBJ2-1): EAGVTQFPSHSVIEKGQTVTLRCDPISGHDNLYWYRRVMGKEIKFLLHFVKESKQDESGMPNNRFLAERTGGTYSTLKVQPAELEDSGVYFCASSQASLEQFFGPGTRLTVL.

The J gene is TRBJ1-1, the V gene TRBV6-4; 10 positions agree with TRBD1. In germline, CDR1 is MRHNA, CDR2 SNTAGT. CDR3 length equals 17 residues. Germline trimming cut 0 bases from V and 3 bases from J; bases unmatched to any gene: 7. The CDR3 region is CASSDSGQGPVDTEAFF. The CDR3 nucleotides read TGTGCCAGCAGTGACTCGGGACAGGGGCCGGTTGACACTGAAGCTTTCTTT.

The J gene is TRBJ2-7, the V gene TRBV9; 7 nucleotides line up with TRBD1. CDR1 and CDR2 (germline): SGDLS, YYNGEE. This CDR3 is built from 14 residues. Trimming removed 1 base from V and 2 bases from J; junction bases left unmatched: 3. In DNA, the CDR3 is TGTGCCAGCAGCGTATCCGGGACAGCCTACGAGCAGTACTTC. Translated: CASSVSGTAYEQYF.

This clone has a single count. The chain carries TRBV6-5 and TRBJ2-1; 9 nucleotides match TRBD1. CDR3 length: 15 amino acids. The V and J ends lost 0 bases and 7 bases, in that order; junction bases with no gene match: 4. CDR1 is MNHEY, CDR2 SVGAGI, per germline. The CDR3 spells CASSYSTGGWNEQFF. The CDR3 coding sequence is TGTGCCAGCAGTTACTCGACAGGGGGATGGAATGAGCAGTTCTTC.

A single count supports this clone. The CDR3 DNA is TGTGCCAGCAGCCGGGACTTAACCTACGAGCAGTACTTC. This gives the protein CASSRDLTYEQYF. The gene calls are TRBV5-5 and TRBJ2-7; D may be TRBD2 (6 bases). The CDR3 is made up of 13 amino acids. Trimming left V 4 bases short and J 2 bases short, with 10 bases between. Per germline, CDR1 SGHKS and CDR2 YYEKEE (reference sequence).

In DNA, the CDR3 is TGTGCCAGCACCCAAGGCGGGAGCTCCTACAATGAGCAGTTCTTC. Its protein is CASTQGGSSYNEQFF. The rearrangement links TRBV28 to TRBJ2-1, with 7 bases that match TRBD2. V lost 7 bases and J lost 0; bases outside the gene matches: 6. CDR1 and CDR2 (germline): MDHEN, SYDVKM. CDR3 length: 15 amino acids.

The CDR3 spells CASSSGQASSGNTIYF. For the CDR3, the DNA is TGTGCCAGCTCCTCTGGACAGGCGAGCTCTGGAAACACCATATATTTT. V and J are TRBV18 and TRBJ1-3; 7 bases fit TRBD1. CDR1 and CDR2 (germline): KGHSH, LQKENI. Trimming at V came to 6 bases and at J to 0 bases, leaving 8 bases not matched to a gene. The CDR3 is 16 residues long.

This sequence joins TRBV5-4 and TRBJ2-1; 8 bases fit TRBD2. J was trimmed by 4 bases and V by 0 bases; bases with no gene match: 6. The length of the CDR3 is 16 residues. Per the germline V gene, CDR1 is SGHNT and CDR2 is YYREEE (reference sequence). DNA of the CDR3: TGTGCCAGCAGCTTGGCGCCAGCGGGAGAGTACAATGAGCAGTTCTTC. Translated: CASSLAPAGEYNEQFF.